This T cell receptor (beta chain) appears in the sequencing data of a study of T cell repertoires in cytomegalovirus infection. TCRdb processed the reads anew with MiXCR; each CDR3 protein has one entry. The sample yields about 310,000 distinct CDR3 sequences, 15% to 20% seen once. This clonotype has more than one count but fewer than ten. The antigen is undetermined. This CDR3 is built from 16 residues. Trimming left V 5 bases short and J 2 bases short, with 17 bases between. The germline V gene has CDR1 SGHVS and CDR2 FNYEAQ. Whole-study results and caveats: Dominating the ex vivo response were HLA-C-restricted CMV-specific TCR beta clonotypes. Carriage of CMV together with the relevant HLA was identifiable through cumulative public TCR beta family frequency.

The sequenced sample was PBMCs. The sequence was obtained from a human donor in good health (CMV status not recorded). Some clones in this sample may be carry-over from other donors' samples. This chain uses TRBV7-6 with TRBJ2-3; possibly TRBD1 for D (6 bases). The CDR3 here is CASSKRVRGTTDTQYF. In DNA, the CDR3 is TGTGCCAGCAGCAAACGGGTCAGGGGCACCACAGATACGCAGTATTTT.